The next 17 T cell receptor beta chains were all read from a single sample in a study of T cells in Graves' hyperthyroidism and ophthalmopathy (dated 2019 in TCRdb). The library was built by means of multiplex PCR. Sequencing was performed on an Illumina HiSeq 2000. Amplification of TCR beta CDR3 regions was carried out from RNA transcripts. A first-round RT-PCR of the TCR CDR3 used the HTBI primer set with the Qiagen OneStep RT-PCR kit. The public reads were run again by TCRdb, first through fastp at Q25 and then through MiXCR, and only productive beta chains were kept. All rows with the same CDR3 protein become a single entry with the most common DNA and genes. The sample table shows over 120,000 distinct CDR3 sequences, and over 20% are seen once. The ten biggest clones cover 67% of the sample. The sequencing sample was made of blood. These receptors originate from a woman between 45 and 65 years old with Graves' hyperthyroidism that later progressed to Graves' ophthalmopathy.

This clonotype has ten or more counts. The CDR3 sequence is CSAPDSRYGYTF. The DNA for the CDR3 is TGCAGCGCTCCCGACAGCCGCTATGGCTACACCTTC. This chain uses TRBV29-1 with TRBJ1-2, with D maybe TRBD1 (5 bases). The CDR3 sequence is 12 residues long. Trimming removed 7 bases at V and 4 bases at J, with 13 bases between. Germline CDR1 reads SQVTM; CDR2 reads ANQGSEA.

The V and J genes are TRBV3-1 and TRBJ2-7, with D perhaps matching TRBD2 (5 bases). This CDR3 has 15 amino acids. V lost 0 bases to trimming and J lost 0 bases, with 9 bases between them. CDR1 is LGHDT and CDR2 is YNNKEL in the germline V gene (reference sequence). The CDR3 bases are TGTGCCAGCAGCCAAGAGCTAGCCAGCTCCTACGAGCAGTACTTC. This codes for CASSQELASSYEQYF.

About this clonotype: A much more abundant neighbour one base away suggests this may be a read error. The rearrangement joins TRBV3-1 to TRBJ1-6; no definite D call. The CDR3 contains 16 residues. The germline CDR1 and CDR2 sequences are LGHDT and YNNKEL (reference sequence). The V end lost 1 base, the J end lost 10 bases, and 17 bases lay between the germline ends. CDR3 in amino acids: CASSQGLTTKASPLHF. The DNA for the CDR3 is TGTGCCAGCAGCCAAGGTCTCACCACCAAGGCCTCACCCCTCCACTTT.

This clonotype occurred a few times. The chain combines TRBV28 with TRBJ2-5; D remains ambiguous. Trimming stripped 3 bases from V and 4 bases from J, with 9 bases between. The length of the CDR3 is 13 residues. Germline V gene data show CDR1 as MDHEN and CDR2 as SYDVKM. CDR3 coding DNA: TGTGCCAGCAGTTTGGGGTTTTCAGAGACCCAGTACTTC. This codes for CASSLGFSETQYF.

This clonotype has just a few counts. The chain employs TRBV20-1 and TRBJ2-7; D may be TRBD1 or TRBD2 (5 bases each). V lost 3 bases and J 3 bases, leaving 15 bases between the germline ends. Germline loops: CDR1 DFQATT, CDR2 SNEGSKA (reference sequence). The CDR3 contains 14 residues. The CDR3 loop is CSASRKGTSYEQYF. The CDR3 bases are TGCAGTGCTAGCCGTAAAGGGACCAGCTACGAGCAGTACTTC.

This clonotype was observed at least ten times. This chain joins TRBV10-3 and TRBJ2-7; TRBD2 aligns across 10 bases. From germline, CDR1 is ENHRY and CDR2 SYGVKD. The V gene end was trimmed by 6 bases and the J gene end by 4 bases; junction bases not matched to a gene: 6. CDR3 length: 14 residues. CDR3 sequence reads: CAISVAGGQYEQYF. In DNA, the CDR3 is TGTGCCATCAGCGTAGCGGGAGGTCAGTACGAGCAGTACTTC.

This clonotype has ten or more counts. This chain links TRBV6-1 with TRBJ1-1, with TRBD1 as a possible D gene (6 bases). CDR1 and CDR2 from the germline V gene are MNHNS and SASEGT. The CDR3 consists of 15 residues. Deletions cut 6 bases from V and 0 bases from J, with 14 bases between. CDR3 bases: TGTGCCAGCAGCCCGGGACAACTCATGAACACTGAAGCTTTCTTT. Translation gives CASSPGQLMNTEAFF.

This clonotype was recorded at least ten times. This chain connects TRBV28 to TRBJ2-5; possible D gene TRBD1, 5 bases. Germline-derived CDR1 and CDR2 are MDHEN and SYDVKM. With 3 bases removed from V and 5 bases from J, the gap between germline ends came to 10 bases. This CDR3 contains 13 residues. The CDR3 DNA follows: TGTGCCAGCAGTTTGTCAGGGTGGGAGACCCAGTACTTC. It translates to CASSLSGWETQYF.

This clonotype has ten or more counts. The rearrangement links TRBV7-8 to TRBJ2-3, with D perhaps matching TRBD1 or TRBD2 (5 bases each). The CDR3 covers 15 residues. Looked up from germline, CDR1 is SGHVS and CDR2 is FQNEAQ. Trimming took 5 bases from V and 0 from J, leaving 12 bases between them. CDR3 sequence reads: CASSRQGGSTDTQYF. CDR3 in DNA: TGTGCCAGCAGCCGCCAGGGCGGGAGCACAGATACGCAGTATTTT.

In its sample, this clonotype was seen many times. V gene TRBV6-1 combines with J gene TRBJ2-3; 9 bases fit TRBD2. This CDR3 has 16 amino acids. The V and J ends lost 4 bases and 3 bases, in that order; junction bases with no gene match: 8. Germline V gene sequence: CDR1 MNHNS, CDR2 SASEGT. This CDR3 is CASSAQPTSGTDTQYF. In nucleotides, the CDR3 is TGTGCCAGCAGTGCCCAACCCACTAGCGGGACAGATACGCAGTATTTT.

This chain uses TRBV20-1 with TRBJ2-3; 7 positions match TRBD1. Germline assignment: CDR1 DFQATT and CDR2 SNEGSKA (reference sequence). This CDR3 has 14 amino acids. Germline trimming cut 6 bases from V and 1 base from J; bases unmatched to any gene: 7. In DNA form, the CDR3 reads TGCAGTGCCATGGTTACAGGGGGCACAGATACGCAGTATTTT. It yields the protein CSAMVTGGTDTQYF.

This clonotype was recorded many times. The genes are TRBV20-1 and TRBJ1-1; D unresolved. With 0 bases removed from V and 1 base from J, the gap between germline ends came to 6 bases. The CDR3 length is 13 residues. In germline, CDR1 is DFQATT, CDR2 SNEGSKA (reference sequence). The CDR3 DNA sequence: TGCAGTGCTAGAGATCGGGGGAACACTGAAGCTTTCTTT. It translates to CSARDRGNTEAFF.

This clonotype was seen at least ten times. The chain combines TRBV2 with TRBJ2-7, with a tentative D call TRBD1 (5 bases). Between the trimmed V and J ends, which lost 3 bases and 3 bases, there was a span of 24 bases. The V gene's germline CDR1 is SNHLY and CDR2 FYNNEI. This CDR3 is built from 18 residues. CDR3 protein: CASSDAGRADDPSYEQYF. The CDR3 DNA sequence: TGTGCCAGCAGTGATGCTGGCAGGGCAGATGACCCGAGCTACGAGCAGTACTTC. The full variable domain, in which reference TRBV2 and TRBJ2-7 provide the parts outside the CDR3, is EPEVTQTPSHQVTQMGQEVILRCVPISNHLYFYWYRQILGQKVEFLVSFYNNEISEKSEIFDDQFSVERPDGSNFTLKIRSTKLEDSAMYFCASSDAGRADDPSYEQYFGPGTRLTVT.

A note on this clonotype: A read error may explain this, as a much larger clone is one base away. V usage is TRBV6-1 and J usage is TRBJ2-7; the match to TRBD1 covers 8 bases. CDR3 length: 14 amino acids. Germline CDR1 reads MNHNS; CDR2 reads SASEGT. This CDR3 reads CVSRERQGWYEQYF. The CDR3 nucleotides are TGTGTCAGCAGGGAGAGACAGGGGTGGTACGAGCAGTACTTC.

This clonotype appeared many times. V is TRBV28 and J is TRBJ2-1, with 11 bases aligning to TRBD1. Germline lookup yields CDR1 MDHEN and CDR2 SYDVKM. The CDR3 has 15 amino acids. V lost 5 bases to trimming and J lost 6 bases; unmatched junction nucleotides: 6. In nucleotides, the CDR3 is TGTGCCAGCAGTAGTTCCGGGACAGGGGGCAATGAGCAGTTCTTC. Amino acid sequence: CASSSSGTGGNEQFF.

The chain uses TRBV12-3 or TRBV12-4 and TRBJ1-6; D ambiguous. The V and J ends lost 3 bases and 9 bases respectively, with 9 bases between them. The CDR3 contains 13 residues. The CDR3 DNA follows: TGTGCCAGCAGTTTTGCCCCCACTTCACCCCTCCACTTT. Protein: CASSFAPTSPLHF.

In this sample, this clonotype turned up many times. The genes are TRBV28 and TRBJ2-5; 8 bases are shared with TRBD2. CDR1 and CDR2 (germline): MDHEN, SYDVKM. The CDR3 runs 15 residues. Trimming took 5 bases from V and 2 from J; bases not matched to a gene: 7. In DNA form, the CDR3 reads TGTGCCAGCAGTCAACACGCTAGCGGGCAAGAGACCCAGTACTTC. Its protein product is CASSQHASGQETQYF.